Listed below are T cell receptor beta chains from one sample, sequenced in a study of blood T cell repertoires in COVID-19. Sequenced by immunoSEQ multiplex PCR; TCRdb stores in-frame clones only, minus some. The sample records a few hundred thousand clones, roughly 89% being singletons. Sequenced sample: peripheral blood. All receptors come from a woman aged 55-69 years with COVID-19, enrolled during active disease. CDR3s include the opening cysteine and the closing phenylalanine or tryptophan. Each record gives: D gene, V gene, clone size, J gene, CDR3 DNA, CDR3 protein. D genes are given only for firm matches. The size field is filled for only some rows; it gives once, few, many or a size class.

d_call: TRBD2
v_call: TRBV10-3
clone_size: NA
j_call: TRBJ2-7
cdr3_nt: TGTGCCATCAGGCCGGGACTAGCGGGGGAGGGTGAGCAGTACTTC
cdr3_aa: CAIRPGLAGEGEQYF

d_call: TRBD1
v_call: TRBV4-2
clone_size: NA
j_call: TRBJ1-1
cdr3_nt: TGTGCCAGCAGCCAATCAGACAGGGAGAACACTGAAGCTTTCTTT
cdr3_aa: CASSQSDRENTEAFF

d_call: NA
v_call: TRBV6-4
clone_size: NA
j_call: TRBJ1-2
cdr3_nt: TGTGCCAGCAGTAACGGGAACTATGGCTACACCTTC
cdr3_aa: CASSNGNYGYTF

d_call: NA
v_call: TRBV6-5
clone_size: NA
j_call: TRBJ1-1
cdr3_nt: TGTGCCAGCAGGCCCGCCCCGGTCACTGAAGCTTTCTTT
cdr3_aa: CASRPAPVTEAFF

d_call: NA
v_call: TRBV9
clone_size: few
j_call: TRBJ2-1
cdr3_nt: TGTGCCAGCAGCGTAATGGGGGACAAATGGGATGAGCAGTTCTTC
cdr3_aa: CASSVMGDKWDEQFF

d_call: TRBD2
v_call: TRBV9
clone_size: NA
j_call: TRBJ2-5
cdr3_nt: TGTGCCAGCAGTTTTACTAGCGGGGGAAAAGAGACCCAGTACTTC
cdr3_aa: CASSFTSGGKETQYF

d_call: NA
v_call: TRBV11-1
clone_size: once
j_call: TRBJ2-5
cdr3_nt: TGTGCCAGCAGCTTGGCCCGGACAGCACAAGAGACCCAGTACTTC
cdr3_aa: CASSLARTAQETQYF

d_call: TRBD2
v_call: TRBV7-2
clone_size: NA
j_call: TRBJ2-2
cdr3_nt: TGTGCCAGCAGCCCGATGACTAGCGGGGCGACCGGGGAGCTGTTTTTT
cdr3_aa: CASSPMTSGATGELFF

d_call: TRBD1
v_call: TRBV13
clone_size: NA
j_call: TRBJ1-2
cdr3_nt: TGTGCCAGCAGCTTAGGTCGGTTTAGAAGGACAGGGCCTAACTATGGCTACACCTTC
cdr3_aa: CASSLGRFRRTGPNYGYTF

d_call: TRBD2
v_call: TRBV5-1
clone_size: NA
j_call: TRBJ2-3
cdr3_nt: TGCGCCAGCAGCTTGAGTAGCGGGGGCACAGATACGCAGTATTTT
cdr3_aa: CASSLSSGGTDTQYF

d_call: NA
v_call: TRBV30
clone_size: NA
j_call: TRBJ1-2
cdr3_nt: TGTGCCTGGAGTGTTGGAGGGGCGACTTATGGCTACACCTTC
cdr3_aa: CAWSVGGATYGYTF

d_call: NA
v_call: TRBV9
clone_size: NA
j_call: TRBJ2-1
cdr3_nt: TGTGCCAGCAGCGTAGAGGAGCCGTACAATGAGCAGTTCTTC
cdr3_aa: CASSVEEPYNEQFF

d_call: NA
v_call: TRBV7-2
clone_size: few
j_call: TRBJ1-4
cdr3_nt: TGTGCCAGCAGCTTAGGGGGCAGGGGTAATGAAAAACTGTTTTTT
cdr3_aa: CASSLGGRGNEKLFF

d_call: TRBD1
v_call: TRBV6-5
clone_size: NA
j_call: TRBJ2-1
cdr3_nt: TGTGCCAGCATGTTAACAGGGGACGTTAAAATGCGGCAGTTCTTC
cdr3_aa: CASMLTGDVKMRQFF

d_call: TRBD1
v_call: TRBV12-3/TRBV12-4
clone_size: NA
j_call: TRBJ1-1
cdr3_nt: TGTGCCAGCAGCCGGGACAGGGGTACTGAAGCTTTCTTT
cdr3_aa: CASSRDRGTEAFF

d_call: TRBD1
v_call: TRBV7-9
clone_size: NA
j_call: TRBJ1-2
cdr3_nt: TGTGCCAGCAGCTTCGACGGGACAGGGAACTATGGCTACACCTTC
cdr3_aa: CASSFDGTGNYGYTF

d_call: TRBD1
v_call: TRBV6-5
clone_size: NA
j_call: TRBJ2-7
cdr3_nt: TGTGCCAGCAGTTACGGGACAGGGGGCTACGAGCAGTACTTC
cdr3_aa: CASSYGTGGYEQYF

d_call: NA
v_call: TRBV6-5
clone_size: NA
j_call: TRBJ2-7
cdr3_nt: TGTGCCAGCAGCCTCTTCTACGAGCAGTACTTC
cdr3_aa: CASSLFYEQYF

d_call: NA
v_call: TRBV6-4
clone_size: NA
j_call: TRBJ2-3
cdr3_nt: TGTGCCAGCAGTGGGTCGGGGGGCACAGATACGCAGTATTTT
cdr3_aa: CASSGSGGTDTQYF

d_call: TRBD1
v_call: TRBV19
clone_size: NA
j_call: TRBJ2-7
cdr3_nt: TGTGCCAGTAGTAACGGACAGGCCTACGAGCAGTACTTC
cdr3_aa: CASSNGQAYEQYF

d_call: NA
v_call: TRBV10-3
clone_size: once
j_call: TRBJ1-1
cdr3_nt: TGTGCCATCAGTGAGAGGGAGAGGACTGAAGCTTTCTTT
cdr3_aa: CAISERERTEAFF

d_call: NA
v_call: TRBV19
clone_size: NA
j_call: TRBJ2-7
cdr3_nt: TGTGCCAGTAGTCTAAAAGGACTTGGGGAGCAGTACTTC
cdr3_aa: CASSLKGLGEQYF

d_call: NA
v_call: TRBV3-1/TRBV3-2
clone_size: NA
j_call: TRBJ1-3
cdr3_nt: TGTGCCAGCAGCCAAGACCCCCTTGGAAACACCATATATTTT
cdr3_aa: CASSQDPLGNTIYF

d_call: NA
v_call: TRBV10-3
clone_size: few
j_call: TRBJ2-1
cdr3_nt: TGTGCCATCAAGCGGGTTCCCTACAATGAGCAGTTCTTC
cdr3_aa: CAIKRVPYNEQFF

d_call: TRBD2
v_call: TRBV9
clone_size: NA
j_call: TRBJ2-3
cdr3_nt: TGTGCCAGCAGCGCCAGACTAGCGGGGGGATCAGATACGCAGTATTTT
cdr3_aa: CASSARLAGGSDTQYF

d_call: TRBD2
v_call: TRBV7-9
clone_size: NA
j_call: TRBJ2-7
cdr3_nt: TGTGCCAGCAGCAACCGCGGGGGCTACGAGCAGTACTTC
cdr3_aa: CASSNRGGYEQYF

d_call: TRBD2
v_call: TRBV5-6
clone_size: NA
j_call: TRBJ2-3
cdr3_nt: TGTGCCAGCAGCCTCCGACTAGCGGGGAGCACAGATACGCAGTATTTT
cdr3_aa: CASSLRLAGSTDTQYF

d_call: TRBD1
v_call: TRBV18
clone_size: NA
j_call: TRBJ2-1
cdr3_nt: TGTGCCAGCTCACCCTACAGGGGCTCCTACAATGAGCAGTTCTTC
cdr3_aa: CASSPYRGSYNEQFF

d_call: NA
v_call: TRBV4-1
clone_size: NA
j_call: TRBJ1-1
cdr3_nt: TGCGCCAGCAGCCAAGGTCAGAACACTGAAGCTTTCTTT
cdr3_aa: CASSQGQNTEAFF

d_call: NA
v_call: TRBV6-2/TRBV6-3
clone_size: NA
j_call: TRBJ1-2
cdr3_nt: TGTGCCAGCAGCCTCAGGGACTATGGCTACACCTTC
cdr3_aa: CASSLRDYGYTF

d_call: TRBD2
v_call: TRBV20-1
clone_size: NA
j_call: TRBJ2-1
cdr3_nt: TGCAGTGCTAGTCGGCGGGGGATGCTCAGCTCCTACAATGAGCAGTTCTTC
cdr3_aa: CSASRRGMLSSYNEQFF

d_call: NA
v_call: TRBV5-1
clone_size: once
j_call: TRBJ2-1
cdr3_nt: TGCGCCAGCACCAATAGCCAAAAGAGCTCCTACAATGAGCAGTTCTTC
cdr3_aa: CASTNSQKSSYNEQFF

d_call: TRBD1
v_call: TRBV10-3
clone_size: once
j_call: TRBJ1-1
cdr3_nt: TGTGCCATCAGTGGGACAGGGCCAAAAGCTTTCTTT
cdr3_aa: CAISGTGPKAFF

d_call: NA
v_call: TRBV6-1
clone_size: once
j_call: TRBJ1-2
cdr3_nt: TGTGCCAGCAGTGAAGGGACAGCCGTAAACTATGGCTACACCTTC
cdr3_aa: CASSEGTAVNYGYTF

d_call: NA
v_call: TRBV3-1/TRBV3-2
clone_size: once
j_call: TRBJ2-7
cdr3_nt: TGTGCCAGCAGTCAAAATCAGGGGTCTGAGCAGTACTTC
cdr3_aa: CASSQNQGSEQYF